Below, one T cell receptor (beta chain) is given with its context. Antigen specificity is unknown. The record originates from a study of cytomegalovirus exposure and HLA in healthy donors. Study-level results: Most CMV-associated TCR beta chains appeared HLA-restricted in a later analysis. Sequencing depth across donors, presence/absence analyses assumed, was roughly uniform.

The study ran its PCR with 60 Vbeta and 13 Jbeta primers. The assay was immunoSEQ multiplex PCR, and TCRdb's table has in-frame clones only and misses some. The sample holds hundreds of thousands of clones, 82% seen once. The origin of this receptor is a man aged 35 to 55 in good health and CMV-seropositive. The material sequenced was PBMCs.

The CDR3 region has the DNA TGCGCCAGCAGCTTGTTGGTAGCGGGAGTAGACACCGGGGAGCTGTTTTTT. Translating it yields CASSLLVAGVDTGELFF. J is TRBJ2-2 and V is TRBV5-1, with 9 bases aligning to TRBD2. V lost 1 base and J lost 3; bases outside the gene matches: 7. CDR3 length: 17 amino acids. Germline assignment: CDR1 SGHRS and CDR2 YFSETQ. The full variable domain, its missing parts supplied by reference TRBV5-1 and TRBJ2-2, is KAGVTQTPRYLIKTRGQQVTLSCSPISGHRSVSWYQQTPGQGLQFLFEYFSETQRNKGNFPGRFSGRQFSNSRSEMNVSTLELGDSALYLCASSLLVAGVDTGELFFGEGSRLTVL.